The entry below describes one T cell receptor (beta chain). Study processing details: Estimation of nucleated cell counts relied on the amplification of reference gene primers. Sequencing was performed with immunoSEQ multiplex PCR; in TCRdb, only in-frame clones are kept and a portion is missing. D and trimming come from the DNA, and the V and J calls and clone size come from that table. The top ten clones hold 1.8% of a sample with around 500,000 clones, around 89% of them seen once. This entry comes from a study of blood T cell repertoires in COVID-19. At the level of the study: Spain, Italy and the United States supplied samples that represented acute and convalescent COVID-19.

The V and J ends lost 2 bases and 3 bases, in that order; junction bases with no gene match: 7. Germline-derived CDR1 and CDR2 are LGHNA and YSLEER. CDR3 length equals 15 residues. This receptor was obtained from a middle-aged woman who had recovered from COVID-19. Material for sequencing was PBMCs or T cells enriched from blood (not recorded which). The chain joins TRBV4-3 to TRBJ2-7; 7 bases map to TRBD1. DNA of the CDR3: TGCGCCAGCAGCCAACAGGGACAGCTTAACTACGAGCAGTACTTC. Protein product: CASSQQGQLNYEQYF.